The sequence of this T cell receptor beta chain was determined in a study of graft-versus-host responses after intestinal transplantation. About the research overall: As for transplant type, recipients had multivisceral, liver-intestinal, or isolated intestinal grafts. The study gave all recipients anti-thymocyte globulin induction, then tacrolimus and steroids for roughly 3 years. Study-level findings and limits: Early post-transplant falls in HvG clones accompanied the peak levels of circulating GvH clones.

Using immunoSEQ multiplex PCR, the repertoire was profiled, and TCRdb retains in-frame clones only, with some absent. This table has 15,000 to 20,000 clones, about two fifths appearing once. This clone has just a few counts. V lost 6 bases to trimming and J lost 3 bases, with 24 bases between them. CDR3 size: 18 residues. CDR1 SGHTS and CDR2 YDEGEE come from the germline V gene. Investigators plated approximately 200,000 CFSE-labeled responder cells together with approximately 200,000 irradiated stimulator cells labeled with violet dye. CFSE-low proliferating responders, CD3+CD4+ and CD3+CD8+, were sorted post-reaction.

V is TRBV5-8 and J is TRBJ2-2; a weak D match, TRBD1 (6 bases). The receptor comes from a human patient who received an intestinal transplant. The sample was alloreactive CD8+ T cells from a mixed lymphocyte reaction culture, taken before intestinal transplant. The subset: CFSE-low proliferating T cells sorted from approximately 6-day pre-transplant mixed lymphocyte reaction (GvH or HvG direction). DNA for the CDR3: TGTGCCAGCATCCTTGGGGGCGGCTGGGACACCTACACCGGGGAGCTGTTTTTT. Translated, it gives CASILGGGWDTYTGELFF.